This T cell receptor (beta chain) was documented in a study of blood T cells in healthy people across ages. Only a few counts were recorded for this clonotype. The conserved phenylalanine or tryptophan normally closing the CDR3 is absent here, so this likely arose from a read error. The germline V and J ends were trimmed by 5 bases and 5 bases, with 9 bases remaining between them. Germline values: CDR1 MGHDK, CDR2 SYGVNS. This CDR3 is built from 12 residues. PCR was performed a second time for roughly 7 to 12 cycles using a sample-barcoded 5' primer and a J-beta primer mix. One entry per CDR3 protein, called by TCRdb with MiXCR from the 5' RACE reads. The sample carries about 640,000 distinct CDR3 sequences, about 28% recorded once.

Sequenced: blood. The source is a woman of 80 years or more in good health. The rearrangement links TRBV25-1 to TRBJ1-2; D unresolved. The chain's CDR3 is CASSPRGYGYTC. The CDR3 coding sequence is TGTGCCAGCAGTCCGAGAGGGTATGGCTACACCTGC.